This T cell receptor (beta chain) was sequenced for a study of OX40 agonist ivuxolimab in advanced cancers. Study context: With ivuxolimab, an agonistic anti-OX40 (CD134) antibody, patients were treated.

Remarks on this clone: Its antigen is undetermined.

The CDR3 totals 12 residues. Per the germline V gene, CDR1 is SEHNR and CDR2 is FQNEAQ (reference sequence). Trimming at V came to 7 bases and at J to 9 bases, leaving 8 bases not matched to a gene. Sequenced by immunoSEQ multiplex PCR; TCRdb stores in-frame clones only, minus some. The sample consists of about 93,000 clones, about 91% of them appearing once. Individuals having autoimmune disease history or systemic immunosuppression were not enrolled. Researchers took blood at baseline, on cycle 4 day 1, and on cycle 7 day 1. Study-level results: Which antigen the expanded peripheral T cells recognized is unknown.

The gene calls are TRBV7-9 and TRBJ2-5, with TRBD2 matching over 7 bases. The receptor was isolated from an adult with an advanced solid tumor such as melanoma, head and neck, liver or kidney cancer. The specimen was CD4+ or CD8+ T cells sorted from blood, collected in a trial of the OX40 agonist ivuxolimab. CDR3: CASKLADSAQYF. CDR3 nucleotide sequence: TGTGCCAGCAAGCTAGCGGACTCGGCCCAGTACTTC.